The T cell receptor beta chain described here comes from a study of CD8 T cells in ankylosing spondylitis. General observations from the study: Characteristic, it appeared, of ankylosing spondylitis blood was a TCR beta motif of fewer than 10 highly homologous variants.

This clonotype turned up a few times. Antigen specificity is unknown. Libraries of TCR beta came from quantitative 5'-RACE with molecular barcodes. Using its own MiXCR run on the 5' RACE reads, TCRdb lists one record per CDR3 protein. The sample holds hundreds of thousands of distinct CDR3 sequences, 12% seen once. The CDR3 contains 17 residues. Looked up from germline, CDR1 is DFQATT and CDR2 is SNEGSKA (reference sequence). V gave up 0 bases and J gave up 0 bases; unmatched junction bases: 10. The chain recombines TRBV20-1 with TRBJ1-1, with 7 positions matching TRBD1. Sequencing input: blood, either unsorted or a sorted T cell fraction (not recorded which). This TCR came from a male donor with ankylosing spondylitis. The CDR3, as DNA: TGCAGTGCTAGAGATGCCGGGACAGCGTACATGAACACTGAAGCTTTCTTT. This encodes CSARDAGTAYMNTEAFF.